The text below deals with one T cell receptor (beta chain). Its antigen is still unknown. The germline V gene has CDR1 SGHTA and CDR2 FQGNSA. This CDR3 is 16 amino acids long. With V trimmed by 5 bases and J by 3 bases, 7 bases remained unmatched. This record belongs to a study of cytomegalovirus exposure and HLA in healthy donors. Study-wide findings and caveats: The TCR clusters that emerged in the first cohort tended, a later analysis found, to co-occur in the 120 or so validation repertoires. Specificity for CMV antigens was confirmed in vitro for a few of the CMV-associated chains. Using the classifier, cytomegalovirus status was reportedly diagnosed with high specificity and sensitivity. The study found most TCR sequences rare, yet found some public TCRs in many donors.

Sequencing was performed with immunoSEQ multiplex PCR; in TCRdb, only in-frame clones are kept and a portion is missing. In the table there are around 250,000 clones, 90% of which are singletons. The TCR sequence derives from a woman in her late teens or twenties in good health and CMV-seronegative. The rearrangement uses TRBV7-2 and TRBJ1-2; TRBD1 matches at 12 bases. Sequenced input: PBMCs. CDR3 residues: CASSPGQGARYYGYTF. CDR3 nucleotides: TGTGCCAGCAGCCCGGGACAGGGGGCGCGTTACTATGGCTACACCTTC.